The clone carrying this T cell receptor (beta chain) was seen once. These data are taken from a study of shared clonotypes between healthy human individuals. Sequencing was performed with immunoSEQ multiplex PCR; in TCRdb, only in-frame clones are kept and a portion is missing. The sample holds around 430,000 clones, roughly 77% seen once. The junction had 19 bases not matched to a gene; V was cut back by 10 bases and J by 10 bases. The CDR3 sequence is 16 residues long. The germline CDR1 and CDR2 sequences are MDHEN and SYDVKM. Researchers drew on roughly 84 million PBMCs for genomic DNA from unsorted samples.

This receptor was identified in a woman aged 40 to 50 in good health. Some clones in this sample may be carry-over from other donors' samples. Sequenced material: PBMCs. J is TRBJ2-1 and V is TRBV28; 10 bases agree with TRBD2. The DNA for the CDR3 is TGTGCCACCCTACACTTTAGGGCTAGCGGGAGATCGGAGCAGTTCTTC. Its translation is CATLHFRASGRSEQFF. Full variable domain (missing parts from reference TRBV28 and TRBJ2-1): DVKVTQSSRYLVKRTGEKVFLECVQDMDHENMFWYRQDPGLGLRLIYFSYDVKMKEKGDIPEGYSVSREKKERFSLILESASTNQTSMYLCATLHFRASGRSEQFFGPGTRLTVL.